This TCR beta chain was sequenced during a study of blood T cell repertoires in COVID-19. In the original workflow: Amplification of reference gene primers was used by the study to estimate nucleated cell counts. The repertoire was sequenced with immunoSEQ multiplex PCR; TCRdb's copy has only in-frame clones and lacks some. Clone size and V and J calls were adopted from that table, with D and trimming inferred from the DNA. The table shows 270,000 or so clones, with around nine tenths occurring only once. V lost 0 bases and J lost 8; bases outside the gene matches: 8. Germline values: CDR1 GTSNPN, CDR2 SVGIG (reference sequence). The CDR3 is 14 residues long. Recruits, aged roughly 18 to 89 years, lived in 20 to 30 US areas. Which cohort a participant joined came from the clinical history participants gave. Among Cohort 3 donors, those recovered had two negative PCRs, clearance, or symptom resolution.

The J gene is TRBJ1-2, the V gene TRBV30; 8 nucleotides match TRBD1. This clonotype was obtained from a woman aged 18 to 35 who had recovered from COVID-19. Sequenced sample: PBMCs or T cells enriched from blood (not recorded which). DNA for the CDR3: TGTGCCTGGAGTGTAACAGGGGGATTACGGGGCTACACCTTC. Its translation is CAWSVTGGLRGYTF.